Each of the 21 T cell receptor beta chains below was sequenced from the same sample in a study of shared clonotypes between healthy human individuals. The data were produced by immunoSEQ multiplex PCR, yet TCRdb's version contains in-frame clones alone and is incomplete. The repertoire consists of about 520,000 clones, with roughly 80% occurring once and the leading ten covering 9.5% to 15%. Sequenced input: PBMCs. The receptors were gathered from a woman between 35 and 50 years old in good health. Some clones in this sample may be carry-over from other donors' samples.

The chain is built from TRBV30 and TRBJ2-7; 9 positions match TRBD2. The germline gives CDR1 GTSNPN, CDR2 SVGIG (reference sequence). The V segment lost 8 bases and the J segment 8 bases; nucleotides outside the gene matches: 7. The CDR3 sequence is 11 residues long. The CDR3 protein is CAGGLAGKQYF. DNA of the CDR3: TGTGCCGGCGGGCTAGCGGGAAAGCAGTACTTC.

The rearrangement links TRBV4-3 to TRBJ2-7; 7 nucleotides match TRBD1. Unmatched junction bases numbered 2, after V lost 0 bases and J lost 0 bases. This CDR3 region has 15 residues. Germline lookup yields CDR1 LGHNA and CDR2 YSLEER. Here the CDR3 reads CASSQDYRGSYEQYF. CDR3 coding DNA: TGCGCCAGCAGCCAAGACTACAGGGGCTCCTACGAGCAGTACTTC.

The rearrangement joins TRBV5-1 to TRBJ2-7, with 8 bases identical to TRBD1. V lost 7 bases and J lost 2; bases outside the gene matches: 17. Germline V gene data show CDR1 as SGHRS and CDR2 as YFSETQ. The CDR3 runs to 17 residues. CDR3 region: CASPLGPAGGITYEQYF. Here the CDR3 DNA reads TGCGCCAGCCCCTTGGGACCGGCAGGGGGCATTACCTACGAGCAGTACTTC.

This chain connects TRBV7-2 to TRBJ1-2; the match to TRBD1 covers 12 bases. Germline CDR1 and CDR2: SGHTA and FQGNSA. The CDR3 sequence is 17 residues long. V lost 3 bases to trimming and J lost 0 bases; unmatched junction nucleotides: 5. The CDR3 loop is CASSFRDRGRSNYGYTF. For the CDR3, the DNA is TGTGCCAGCAGCTTCCGGGACAGGGGGCGATCTAACTATGGCTACACCTTC.

This chain joins TRBV30 and TRBJ2-3, with D unresolved. This CDR3 spans 13 amino acids. Germline V CDR1 and CDR2: GTSNPN, SVGIG (reference sequence). Trimming stripped 2 bases from V and 0 bases from J, with 6 bases between. The CDR3 region is CAWSSTSTDTQYF. The DNA for the CDR3 is TGTGCCTGGAGTTCAACTAGCACAGATACGCAGTATTTT.

The chain has TRBV7-9 and TRBJ1-2; the D gene is possibly TRBD1 (5 bases). Trimming pared 0 bases from V and 3 bases from J, leaving 8 bases between. There are 14 residues in the CDR3. Germline V gene sequence: CDR1 SEHNR, CDR2 FQNEAQ (reference sequence). CDR3 region: CASSLARDDYGYTF. The CDR3 nucleotides read TGTGCCAGCAGCTTAGCCAGGGATGACTATGGCTACACCTTC.

This clone showed up just a few times. The chain joins TRBV25-1 to TRBJ1-5, with D possibly matching TRBD1 (5 bases). The V gene's germline CDR1 is MGHDK and CDR2 SYGVNS. The CDR3 has 14 residues. V lost 3 bases, J lost 4 bases, and 10 bases lay in between. For the CDR3, the DNA is TGTGCCAGCAGTGAGGGGCAGGTGAATCAGCCCCAGCATTTT. Residues: CASSEGQVNQPQHF.

About this clone itself: This could be a read error, since a much larger clone is one nucleotide away. The V and J genes are TRBV30 and TRBJ1-5, with D unclear. From germline, CDR1 is GTSNPN and CDR2 SVGIG (reference sequence). CDR3 length: 12 amino acids. This CDR3 is CTWSGSNQPQHF. The DNA of the CDR3 is TGTACCTGGAGTGGGAGCAATCAGCCCCAGCATTTT.

The chain carries TRBV29-1 and TRBJ1-5; D not certain. Germline values: CDR1 SQVTM, CDR2 ANQGSEA. Between the trimmed V and J ends, which lost 3 bases and 9 bases, there was a span of 9 bases. The CDR3 extends over 11 amino acids. CDR3: CSVEARTPQHF. DNA for the CDR3: TGCAGCGTTGAGGCCCGCACGCCCCAGCATTTT. The full variable domain, with the rest looked up from reference TRBV29-1 and TRBJ1-5, is SAVISQKPSRDICQRGTSLTIQCQVDSQVTMMFWYRQQPGQSLTLIATANQGSEATYESGFVIDKFPISRPNLTFSTLTVSNMSPEDSSIYLCSVEARTPQHFGDGTRLSIL.

The rearrangement joins TRBV5-1 to TRBJ1-5, with 7 bases aligning to TRBD1. V lost 4 bases and J lost 4; bases outside the gene matches: 8. This CDR3 region has 15 residues. Germline V gene lookup returns CDR1 SGHRS and CDR2 YFSETQ. CDR3 sequence (DNA): TGCGCCAGCAGCCAGGGGGGAATATGGAATCAGCCCCAGCATTTT. It yields the protein CASSQGGIWNQPQHF.

This clone has just a few counts. This rearrangement joins TRBV19 to TRBJ1-5; unclear D gene. This CDR3 spans 12 amino acids. With 5 bases removed from V and 0 bases from J, the gap between germline ends came to 2 bases. Germline loops: CDR1 LNHDA, CDR2 SQIVND (reference sequence). This CDR3 is CASSYSNQPQHF. The CDR3 bases are TGTGCCAGTAGTTATAGCAATCAGCCCCAGCATTTT. Together with reference TRBV19 and TRBJ1-5, the CDR3 gives the full variable domain: DGGITQSPKYLFRKEGQNVTLSCEQNLNHDAMYWYRQDPGQGLRLIYYSQIVNDFQKGDIAEGYSVSREKKESFPLTVTSAQKNPTAFYLCASSYSNQPQHFGDGTRLSIL.

V gene TRBV6-4 combines with J gene TRBJ2-3, with D perhaps matching TRBD2 (6 bases). V gave up 0 bases and J gave up 9 bases, with 7 bases separating them. Germline CDR1 MRHNA, CDR2 SNTAGT. The CDR3 spans 12 residues. CDR3 loop: CASSDSGGTQYF. In DNA, the CDR3 is TGTGCCAGCAGTGACTCTGGAGGGACGCAGTATTTT.

The V call is TRBV10-3, the J call TRBJ1-1; D is perhaps TRBD1 (5 bases). V was shortened by 5 bases and J by 0 bases, with 10 bases between the two germline ends. There are 14 residues in the CDR3. Germline-derived CDR1 and CDR2 are ENHRY and SYGVKD. In nucleotides, the CDR3 is TGTGCCATCAGTCCACAGGAGATGAACACTGAAGCTTTCTTT. Protein product: CAISPQEMNTEAFF.

The chain recombines TRBV27 with TRBJ2-3; 12 nucleotides match TRBD2. Looked up from germline, CDR1 is MNHEY and CDR2 is SMNVEV (reference sequence). The CDR3 is 16 amino acids. The V gene end was trimmed by 6 bases and the J gene end by 1 base; junction bases not matched to a gene: 5. The CDR3 sequence: CASRPTSGSRTDTQYF. The CDR3 DNA follows: TGTGCCAGCAGACCGACTAGCGGGAGTCGCACAGATACGCAGTATTTT.

The rearrangement uses TRBV6-1 and TRBJ1-2; 8 positions agree with TRBD1. V dropped 3 bases and J dropped 5; count of bases not matched to a gene: 5. Germline CDR1 is MNHNS and CDR2 is SASEGT. CDR3 length: 14 amino acids. In DNA, the CDR3 is TGTGCCAGCAGTGAGTTGGACAGGGAGTATGGCTACACCTTC. It codes for CASSELDREYGYTF.

V gene TRBV4-1 combines with J gene TRBJ2-2; D not resolved. CDR3 length: 14 amino acids. The V and J ends lost 0 bases and 6 bases respectively, with 8 bases between them. Germline V gene sequence: CDR1 MGHRA, CDR2 YSYEKL. The CDR3 reads CASSQDPISGELFF. The CDR3 DNA reads TGCGCCAGCAGCCAAGATCCCATCTCCGGGGAGCTGTTTTTT.

V is TRBV28 and J is TRBJ1-4, with D unresolved. Germline CDR1 reads MDHEN; CDR2 reads SYDVKM. The CDR3 sequence is 16 residues long. Trimming took 1 base from V and 6 from J, leaving 15 bases between them. Written as DNA, the CDR3 is TGTGCCAGCAGTTTATCTCCAAGGGAAGTCGATGAAAAACTGTTTTTT. Its protein is CASSLSPREVDEKLFF.

This clone was recorded once. The rearrangement joins TRBV7-9 to TRBJ1-2, with 8 positions matching TRBD1. This CDR3 is 15 amino acids long. Per the germline V gene, CDR1 is SEHNR and CDR2 is FQNEAQ (reference sequence). J lost 3 bases, V lost 1 base, and 4 bases had no gene match. The CDR3, as DNA: TGTGCCAGCAGCTTAGGGGACAGGTATCACTATGGCTACACCTTC. As protein: CASSLGDRYHYGYTF.

This chain connects TRBV30 to TRBJ1-5; no firm D call. From germline, CDR1 is GTSNPN and CDR2 SVGIG (reference sequence). Trimming stripped 1 base from V and 1 base from J, with 5 bases between. CDR3 length: 13 amino acids. The CDR3 region has the DNA TGTGCCTGGAGTGGCCAGAGCAATCAGCCCCAGCATTTT. Its translation: CAWSGQSNQPQHF. Variable domain in full (rest from reference TRBV30 and TRBJ1-5): SQTIHQWPATLVQPVGSPLSLECTVEGTSNPNLYWYRQAAGRGLQLLFYSVGIGQISSEVPQNLSASRPQDRQFILSSKKLLLSDSGFYLCAWSGQSNQPQHFGDGTRLSIL.

CDR3 nucleotide sequence: TGCGCCAGCAGCTTGAAGGGAGGGGATGAAAAACTGTTTTTT. Translated: CASSLKGGDEKLFF. The V gene is TRBV5-1, the J gene TRBJ1-4; D possibly corresponds to TRBD1 (5 bases). In germline, CDR1 is SGHRS, CDR2 YFSETQ. V dropped 1 base and J dropped 6 bases, with 10 bases sitting between them. CDR3 length: 14 amino acids.

The rearrangement links TRBV9 to TRBJ2-7; possibly TRBD1 for D (6 bases). This CDR3 comprises 16 residues. Germline loops: CDR1 SGDLS, CDR2 YYNGEE. V was clipped by 1 base and J by 5 bases, with 19 bases between them. The CDR3 coding sequence is TGTGCCAGCAGCGTAAAACCGGGACAAACCCTGGACGAGCAGTACTTC. Its translation is CASSVKPGQTLDEQYF.